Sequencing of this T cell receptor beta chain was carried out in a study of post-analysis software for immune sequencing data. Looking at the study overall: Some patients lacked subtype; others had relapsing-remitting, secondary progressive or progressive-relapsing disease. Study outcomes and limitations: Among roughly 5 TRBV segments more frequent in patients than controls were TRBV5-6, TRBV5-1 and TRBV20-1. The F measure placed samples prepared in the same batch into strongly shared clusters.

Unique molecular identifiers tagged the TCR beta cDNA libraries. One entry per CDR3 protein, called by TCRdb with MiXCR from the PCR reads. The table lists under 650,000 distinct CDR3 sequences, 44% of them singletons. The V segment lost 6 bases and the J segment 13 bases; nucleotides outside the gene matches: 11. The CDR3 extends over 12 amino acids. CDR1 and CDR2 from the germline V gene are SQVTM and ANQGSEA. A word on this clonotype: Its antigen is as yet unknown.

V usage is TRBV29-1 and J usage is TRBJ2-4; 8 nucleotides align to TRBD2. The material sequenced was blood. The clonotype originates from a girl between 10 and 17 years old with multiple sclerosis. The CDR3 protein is CSVKGLVGEQYF. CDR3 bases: TGCAGCGTGAAGGGACTAGTGGGGGAGCAGTACTTC.